The rows below give T cell receptor beta chains drawn from one sample of a study of beta chain features in type 1 diabetes. Data came from immunoSEQ multiplex PCR; TCRdb stores just in-frame clones and leaves some out. The sample has 600,000 or so clones; around 12% are singletons. The sample was naive CD4+ T cells from blood. These receptor sequences come from a young man with type 1 diabetes. Both conserved end residues are part of each CDR3. The D gene is left open where the match is weak. A clone size is listed for some rows: how often the clone was seen (once, few, many), or a class if it is expanded.

V gene	clone size	D gene	J gene	CDR3 DNA	CDR3 protein
TRBV18	NA	NA	TRBJ2-1	TGTGCCAGCTCACCAAGGCAGGGCGACTCCTACAATGAGCAGTTCTTC	CASSPRQGDSYNEQFF
TRBV27	few	NA	TRBJ1-3	TGTGCCAGCAGTTTAAACGCGGACAGCGGAAACACCATATATTTT	CASSLNADSGNTIYF
TRBV7-2	NA	NA	TRBJ1-6	TGTGCCAGCAGCTCCTTGGGCAGGGTCCGTAATTCACCCCTCCACTTT	CASSSLGRVRNSPLHF
TRBV28	NA	NA	TRBJ2-5	TGTGCCAGCAGTCCACCGGGATCCCAAGAGACCCAGTACTTC	CASSPPGSQETQYF
TRBV19	few	TRBD1	TRBJ2-7	TGTGCCAGTAGTACCCGACAGGGTCTCTACGAGCAGTACTTC	CASSTRQGLYEQYF
TRBV5-1	few	NA	TRBJ1-2	TGCGCCAGCAGCTCTGGGACCGCTGACTGGGGCTACACCTTC	CASSSGTADWGYTF
TRBV29-1	NA	NA	TRBJ2-7	TGCAGCGTTGAAGATCGGCCAGGAGGGGGGGAGCAGTACTTC	CSVEDRPGGGEQYF
TRBV2	NA	TRBD1	TRBJ2-7	TGTGCCAGCAGTGAGCGACAGGGCCTCTCCTACGAGCAGTACTTC	CASSERQGLSYEQYF
TRBV19	NA	TRBD1	TRBJ1-5	TGTGCCAGTAGTGCACAGGGGGATCAGCCCCAGCATTTT	CASSAQGDQPQHF
TRBV4-2	NA	NA	TRBJ2-1	TGTGCCAGCAGCCAAGATCTCGGGGTACAGCACAATGAGCAGTTCTTC	CASSQDLGVQHNEQFF
TRBV4-3	NA	TRBD1	TRBJ2-5	TGCGCCAGCAGCCAAGGGGGACAGATCCAAGAGACCCAGTACTTC	CASSQGGQIQETQYF
TRBV4-3	NA	NA	TRBJ2-3	TGCGCCAGCAGCCAAGAGAGGCTAGCTAGCACAGATACGCAGTATTTT	CASSQERLASTDTQYF
TRBV13	few	NA	TRBJ1-2	TGTGCCAGCAGCCCGGCAGGGGCCGGCTACACCTTC	CASSPAGAGYTF
TRBV30	few	NA	TRBJ1-2	TGTGCCTGGAGAGCCGGGCCTCAAATTGGAGGCTACACCTTC	CAWRAGPQIGGYTF
TRBV5-1	NA	NA	TRBJ2-2	TGCGCCAGCAGTCGGACAGAGAACACCGGGGAGCTGTTTTTT	CASSRTENTGELFF
TRBV19	NA	NA	TRBJ1-4	TGTGCCAGTAGTGGCCCCCGACAGGCCTATAATGAAAAACTGTTTTTT	CASSGPRQAYNEKLFF
TRBV5-6	NA	NA	TRBJ1-2	TGTGCCAGCAGCTTGGCCCAGGGACGAGTCCTCTATGGCTACACCTTC	CASSLAQGRVLYGYTF
TRBV7-3	NA	NA	TRBJ2-5	TGTGCCAGCAGCTTACGAAGCTTGGAGACCCAGTACTTC	CASSLRSLETQYF
TRBV2	NA	NA	TRBJ1-1	TGTGCCAGCACGGCTGAGGTTCGTAGTGAAGCTTTCTTT	CASTAEVRSEAFF
TRBV5-6	NA	TRBD1	TRBJ2-2	TGTGCCAGCAGCTTGGCAGTGACAGGGGTCTCCACCGGGGAGCTGTTTTTT	CASSLAVTGVSTGELFF
TRBV29-1	few	NA	TRBJ1-1	TGCAGCGTAGAAAATGGGGCTGAAGCTTTCTTT	CSVENGAEAFF
TRBV2	few	NA	TRBJ1-2	TGTGCCAGCAGTGTGGGTAACTATGGCTACACCTTC	CASSVGNYGYTF
TRBV7-2	NA	NA	TRBJ2-7	TGTGCCAGCAGCTCCACACACGGTTACGAGCAGTACTTC	CASSSTHGYEQYF
TRBV29-1	NA	NA	TRBJ2-1	TGCAGCGTTGAAATGGACTCCTACAATGAGCAGTTCTTC	CSVEMDSYNEQFF
TRBV2	NA	TRBD1	TRBJ1-4	TGTGCCAGCAGCCGGGACAGAAATGAAAAACTGTTTTTT	CASSRDRNEKLFF
TRBV7-8	NA	TRBD1	TRBJ1-5	TGTGCCAGCAGCTTAGCACTAGGGACAGAAAATCAGCCCCAGCATTTT	CASSLALGTENQPQHF
TRBV4-1	few	TRBD1	TRBJ2-5	TGCGCCAGCAGCCTCACAGGGGGCCAAGAGACCCAGTACTTC	CASSLTGGQETQYF
TRBV5-1	few	NA	TRBJ1-2	TGCGCCAGCAGCTTAGAGGGCGTGGACTATGGCTACACCTTC	CASSLEGVDYGYTF
TRBV29-1	few	NA	TRBJ1-1	TGCAGCGTTGAAGAGGGGGCCGGGGGCACTGAAGCTTTCTTT	CSVEEGAGGTEAFF
TRBV18	NA	NA	TRBJ2-5	TGTGCCAGCTCCGGACAGCAAGAGACCCAGTACTTC	CASSGQQETQYF
TRBV5-1	few	NA	TRBJ2-3	TGCGCCAGCAGCTTGCTACTAGGCACAGATACGCAGTATTTT	CASSLLLGTDTQYF
TRBV18	NA	NA	TRBJ1-1	TGTGCCAGCCGTCAGGGACAAGACACTGAAGCTTTCTTT	CASRQGQDTEAFF
TRBV6-5	NA	NA	TRBJ2-5	TGTGCCAGCAGTTACTCGGGCACGTCAGGTTGGGAGACCCAGTACTTC	CASSYSGTSGWETQYF
TRBV11-3	NA	NA	TRBJ1-1	TGTGCCAGCAGCACGGACAAGCTAGGGGCTTTCTTT	CASSTDKLGAFF
TRBV18	few	NA	TRBJ2-1	TGTGCCAGCTCAACCGGCGATGAGCAGTTCTTC	CASSTGDEQFF
TRBV4-3	NA	NA	TRBJ1-6	TGCGCCAGCAGCCAAGTCCGGACAGTGAATTCACCCCTCCACTTT	CASSQVRTVNSPLHF
TRBV6-1	NA	NA	TRBJ1-2	TGTGCCAGTGGAGGGGTCCCTCCACTTAACTATGGCTACACCTTC	CASGGVPPLNYGYTF
TRBV7-9	NA	TRBD1	TRBJ1-2	TGTGCCAGCAGCCAACAGGGGGCTAACTATGGCTACACCTTC	CASSQQGANYGYTF
TRBV10-3	few	NA	TRBJ2-1	TGTGCCATCAGTGAGAATCCGGGGGCCCACAATGAGCAGTTCTTC	CAISENPGAHNEQFF
TRBV19	few	NA	TRBJ1-2	TGTGCCAGTAACTCCCCTACTCCGGGGCGGGGAAACTATGGCTACACCTTC	CASNSPTPGRGNYGYTF
TRBV14	few	NA	TRBJ1-1	TGTGCCAGCAGCCCTCAGGGGCTGGGCACTGAAGCTTTCTTT	CASSPQGLGTEAFF
TRBV4-3	NA	NA	TRBJ1-2	TGCGCCAGCAGCCAAAGGCCAGGTGGCTACACCTTC	CASSQRPGGYTF
TRBV28	few	NA	TRBJ2-5	TGTGCCAGCAGTTTAGCGGGACAGACAGAGACCCAGTACTTC	CASSLAGQTETQYF
TRBV4-2	few	TRBD1	TRBJ1-2	TGTGCCAGCAGCCAAGGACAGGGGCGAGACTATGGCTACACCTTC	CASSQGQGRDYGYTF